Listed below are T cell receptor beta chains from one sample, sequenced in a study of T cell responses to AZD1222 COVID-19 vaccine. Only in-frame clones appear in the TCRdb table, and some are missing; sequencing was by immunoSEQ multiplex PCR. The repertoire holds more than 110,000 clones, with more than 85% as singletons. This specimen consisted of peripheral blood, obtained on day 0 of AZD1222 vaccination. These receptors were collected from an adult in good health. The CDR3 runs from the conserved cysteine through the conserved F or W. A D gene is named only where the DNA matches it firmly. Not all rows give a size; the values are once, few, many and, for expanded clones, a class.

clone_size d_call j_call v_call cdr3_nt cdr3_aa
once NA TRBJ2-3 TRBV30 TGTGCCTGGAGTGATCCAGCCCGCACAGATACGCAGTATTTT CAWSDPARTDTQYF
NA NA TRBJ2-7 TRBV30 TGTGCCTGGAGTGCGGGTAGGCAATACGAGCAGTACTTC CAWSAGRQYEQYF
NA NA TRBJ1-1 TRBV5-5 TGTGCCAGCAGCTTGGATCAGAACACTGAAGCTTTCTTT CASSLDQNTEAFF
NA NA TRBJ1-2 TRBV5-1 TGCGCCAGCAGCCTCCAGACAGTCAACTATGGCTACACCTTC CASSLQTVNYGYTF
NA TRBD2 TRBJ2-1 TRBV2 TGTGCCAGCAGGGGACTAGCCTACAATGAGCAGTTCTTC CASRGLAYNEQFF
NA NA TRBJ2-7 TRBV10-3 TGTGCCATCAGTGAGAGGGGGGAGGTGGGCTACGAGCAGTACTTC CAISERGEVGYEQYF
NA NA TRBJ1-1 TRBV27 TGTGCCAGCAGTTTTCAAGCAGGGAGGTCGAACACTGAAGCTTTCTTT CASSFQAGRSNTEAFF
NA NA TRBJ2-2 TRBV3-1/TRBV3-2 TGTGCCAGCAGCCCTCACACCGGGGAGCTGTTTTTT CASSPHTGELFF
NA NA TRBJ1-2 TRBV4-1 TGCGCCAGCAGCCAAGTTCCGATCTATGGCTACACCTTC CASSQVPIYGYTF
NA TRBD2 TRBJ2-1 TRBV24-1 TGTGCCACCAGTGATTCGGGACTAGTCTCCTACAATGAGCAGTTCTTC CATSDSGLVSYNEQFF
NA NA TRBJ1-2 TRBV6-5 TGTGCCAGCAGGCCCGGGACCGCGAGTACAAGCTACACCTTC CASRPGTASTSYTF
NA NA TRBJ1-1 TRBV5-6 TGTGCCAGCAGCGCCCCGGGAGACCCAAACACTGAAGCTTTCTTT CASSAPGDPNTEAFF
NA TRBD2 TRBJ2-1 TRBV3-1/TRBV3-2 TGTGCCAGCACCACAGAGACTAGCGCCAATGAGCAGTTCTTC CASTTETSANEQFF
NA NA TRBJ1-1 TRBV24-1 TGTGCCACCAGTGGGGGTGGGGACACTGAAGCTTTCTTT CATSGGGDTEAFF
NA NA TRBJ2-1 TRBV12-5 TGTGCTAGTGGTTTGGTACGTTACAGGGAATGGGAGCAGTTCTTC CASGLVRYREWEQFF
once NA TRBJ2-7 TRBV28 TGTGCCAGCAGTTCCCCAGGGAACTACGAGCAGTACTTC CASSSPGNYEQYF
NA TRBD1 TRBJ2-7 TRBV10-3 TGTGCCATCTGCCGGGACAGGGTGTCCGAGCAGTACTTC CAICRDRVSEQYF
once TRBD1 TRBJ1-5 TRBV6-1 TGTGCCAGCAGTGACCCCTTTCGGGGACAGTTGGGTCAGCCCCAGCATTTT CASSDPFRGQLGQPQHF
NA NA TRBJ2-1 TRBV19 TGTGCCAGTAGTATACGGGACGGTAGTGAGCAGTTCTTC CASSIRDGSEQFF
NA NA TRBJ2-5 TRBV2 TGTGCCAGCAGAACAGCCTACCAAGAGACCCAGTACTTC CASRTAYQETQYF
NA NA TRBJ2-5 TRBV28 TGTGCCAGCAGTTTGTCCTCGGGCCAAGAGACCCAGTACTTC CASSLSSGQETQYF
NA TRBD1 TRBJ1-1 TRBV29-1 TGCAGCGTTGAAGTGAACAGGGGATCCACTGAAGCTTTCTTT CSVEVNRGSTEAFF
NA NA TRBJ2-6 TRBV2 TGTGCCAGCAACGAAGGGGCCAACGTCCTGACTTTC CASNEGANVLTF
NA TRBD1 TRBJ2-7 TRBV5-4 TGTGCCAGCAGCTGGGGAGGACAGGGGGCGGACGAGCAGTACTTC CASSWGGQGADEQYF
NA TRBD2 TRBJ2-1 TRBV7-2 TGTGCCAGCGACCTAGCGGGACTCTTCAATGAGCAGTTCTTC CASDLAGLFNEQFF
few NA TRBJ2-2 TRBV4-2 TGTGCCAGCAGCCAAGACGGAGGTACGAACACCGGGGAGCTGTTTTTT CASSQDGGTNTGELFF
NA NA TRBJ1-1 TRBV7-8 TGTGCCAGCAGTTTCAAGGGGGTGGAGAGCGCGAACACTGAAGCTTTCTTT CASSFKGVESANTEAFF